The clone carrying this TCR beta chain showed up many times. The sample is drawn from a study of neurological immune-mediated disorders. MiXCR was run by TCRdb on the 5' RACE reads, yielding one entry per CDR3 protein. Of 25,000 to 35,000 distinct CDR3 sequences listed, about 1.4% are singletons. Germline loops: CDR1 DFQATT, CDR2 SNEGSKA (reference sequence). The CDR3 loop spans 13 amino acids. The ends were cut back, 6 bases at V and 0 bases at J, with 11 bases in the middle. The sequenced sample was PBMCs. The chain joins TRBV20-1 to TRBJ1-2; no clear D gene. This sequence was found in a woman between 25 and 40 years old with multiple sclerosis. In DNA, the CDR3 is TGCAGTGCCCTCCTATCGACTAACTATGGCTACACCTTC. Encoded protein: CSALLSTNYGYTF.